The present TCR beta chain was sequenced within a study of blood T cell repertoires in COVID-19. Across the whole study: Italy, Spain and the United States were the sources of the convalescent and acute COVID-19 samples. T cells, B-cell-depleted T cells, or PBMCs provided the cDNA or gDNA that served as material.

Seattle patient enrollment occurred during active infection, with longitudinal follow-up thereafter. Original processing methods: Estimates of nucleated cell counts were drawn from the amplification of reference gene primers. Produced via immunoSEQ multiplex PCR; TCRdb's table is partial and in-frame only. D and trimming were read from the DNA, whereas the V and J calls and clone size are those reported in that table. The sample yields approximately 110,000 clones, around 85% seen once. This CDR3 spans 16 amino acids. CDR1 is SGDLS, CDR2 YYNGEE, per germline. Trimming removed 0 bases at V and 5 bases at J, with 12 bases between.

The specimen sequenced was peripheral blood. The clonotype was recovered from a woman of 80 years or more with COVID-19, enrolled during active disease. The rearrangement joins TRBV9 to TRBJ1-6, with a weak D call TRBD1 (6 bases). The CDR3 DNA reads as TGTGCCAGCAGCGTAGGAGTGGACAGAAATAATTCACCCCTCCACTTT. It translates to CASSVGVDRNNSPLHF.